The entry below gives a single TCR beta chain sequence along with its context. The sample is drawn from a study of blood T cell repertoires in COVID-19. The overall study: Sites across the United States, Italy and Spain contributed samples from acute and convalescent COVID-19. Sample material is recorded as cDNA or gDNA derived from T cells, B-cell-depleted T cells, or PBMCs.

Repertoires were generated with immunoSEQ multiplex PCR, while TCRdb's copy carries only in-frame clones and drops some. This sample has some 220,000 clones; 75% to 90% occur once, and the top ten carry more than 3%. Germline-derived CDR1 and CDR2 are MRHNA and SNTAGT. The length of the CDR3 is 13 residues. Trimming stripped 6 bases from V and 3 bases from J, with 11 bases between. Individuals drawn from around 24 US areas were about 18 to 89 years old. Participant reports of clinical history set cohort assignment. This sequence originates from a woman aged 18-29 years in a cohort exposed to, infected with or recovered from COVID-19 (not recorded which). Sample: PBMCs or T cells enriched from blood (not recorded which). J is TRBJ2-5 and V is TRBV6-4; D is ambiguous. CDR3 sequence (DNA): TGTGCCAGCAGCCTAAACGCGGAAGAGACCCAGTACTTC. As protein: CASSLNAEETQYF.